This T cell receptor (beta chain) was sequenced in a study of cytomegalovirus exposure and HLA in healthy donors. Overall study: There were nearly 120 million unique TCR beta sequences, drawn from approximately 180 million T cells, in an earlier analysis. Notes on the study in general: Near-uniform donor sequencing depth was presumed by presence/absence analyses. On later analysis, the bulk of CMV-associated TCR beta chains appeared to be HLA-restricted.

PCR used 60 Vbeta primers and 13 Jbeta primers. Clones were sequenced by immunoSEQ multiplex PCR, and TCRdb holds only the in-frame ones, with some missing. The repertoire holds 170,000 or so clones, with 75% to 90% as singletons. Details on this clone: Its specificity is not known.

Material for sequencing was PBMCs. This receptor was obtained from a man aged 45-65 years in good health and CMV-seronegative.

Here the CDR3 DNA reads TGTGCCAGCAGCCCACAAAAGCGGGATAGGACAGATACGCAGTATTTT. Its translation: CASSPQKRDRTDTQYF. The V gene is TRBV5-4, the J gene TRBJ2-3, with TRBD2 matching 7 bases. The CDR3 runs to 16 residues. Trimming cost V 4 bases and J 3 bases; bases outside gene matches: 11. The germline V gene has CDR1 SGHNT and CDR2 YYREEE (reference sequence).